Below, 20 T cell receptor beta chains from the same sample are listed, as sequenced in a study of blood T cell repertoires in COVID-19. TCRdb's copy holds only in-frame clones and misses some; the assay was immunoSEQ multiplex PCR. The sample has under 20,000 clones, about four fifths seen once; the top ten hold 11%. The sample was peripheral blood. The receptors here all came from a man older than 75 with acute or convalescent COVID-19.

The chain is built from TRBV9 and TRBJ1-3, with 9 bases matching TRBD1. The CDR3 has 17 amino acids. V lost 4 bases to trimming and J lost 6 bases; unmatched junction nucleotides: 14. Germline CDR1 reads SGDLS; CDR2 reads YYNGEE. CDR3 residues: CASSPTGATGGENTIYF. CDR3 DNA sequence: TGTGCCAGCAGCCCCACCGGTGCTACAGGGGGCGAAAACACCATATATTTT. Variable domain in full (rest from reference TRBV9 and TRBJ1-3): DSGVTQTPKHLITATGQRVTLRCSPRSGDLSVYWYQQSLDQGLQFLIQYYNGEERAKGNILERFSAQQFPDLHSELNLSSLELGDSALYFCASSPTGATGGENTIYFGEGSWLTVV.

V is TRBV5-4 and J is TRBJ1-4; 8 nucleotides line up with TRBD1. CDR1 SGHNT and CDR2 YYREEE come from the germline V gene (reference sequence). The CDR3 totals 14 residues. Germline trimming cut 5 bases from V and 8 bases from J; bases unmatched to any gene: 8. CDR3 residues: CASRPDRDEEKLFF. In DNA form, the CDR3 reads TGTGCCAGCAGACCGGACAGGGATGAGGAAAAACTGTTTTTT.

The DNA of the CDR3 is TGTGCCTGGGACAGGGTAAATTCACCCCTCCACTTT. Its protein product is CAWDRVNSPLHF. This sequence joins TRBV30 and TRBJ1-6; 7 nucleotides agree with TRBD1. The CDR3 length is 12 residues. V lost 5 bases, J lost 7 bases, and 2 bases stayed unmatched. The germline V gene has CDR1 GTSNPN and CDR2 SVGIG (reference sequence).

The V call is TRBV9, the J call TRBJ1-2; 7 bases map to TRBD1. CDR1 is SGDLS and CDR2 is YYNGEE in the germline V gene. J lost 6 bases, V lost 3 bases, and 23 bases had no gene match. There are 19 residues in the CDR3. The DNA for the CDR3 is TGTGCCAGCAGCGCGCCCCAAGATAACATCAAAACAGGGGACAATGGCTACACCTTC. Its translation is CASSAPQDNIKTGDNGYTF.

V is TRBV5-1 and J is TRBJ2-2; D is perhaps TRBD1 (6 bases). The germline V gene has CDR1 SGHRS and CDR2 YFSETQ. The V and J ends lost 0 bases and 0 bases respectively, with 6 bases between them. The length of the CDR3 is 15 residues. The CDR3 coding sequence is TGCGCCAGCAGCTTGGCAGGGGCGAACACCGGGGAGCTGTTTTTT. Its protein product is CASSLAGANTGELFF.

CDR3: CASSTGRGGSETQYF. CDR3 DNA: TGCGCCAGCAGCACCGGGCGGGGGGGGTCTGAGACCCAGTACTTC. The chain links TRBV5-1 to TRBJ2-5; 9 nucleotides match TRBD2. This CDR3 has 15 amino acids. V lost 4 bases to trimming and J lost 5 bases; unmatched junction nucleotides: 9. CDR1 and CDR2 from the germline V gene are SGHRS and YFSETQ.

The V gene is TRBV7-9, the J gene TRBJ2-7; TRBD1 aligns across 7 bases. Germline CDR1 SEHNR, CDR2 FQNEAQ (reference sequence). This CDR3 spans 15 amino acids. Trimming at V came to 1 base and at J to 6 bases, leaving 9 bases not matched to a gene. The chain's CDR3 is CASSLVGTVFSEQYF. DNA of the CDR3: TGTGCCAGCAGCTTAGTGGGGACAGTATTCTCCGAGCAGTACTTC.

The chain has TRBV7-9 and TRBJ1-1, with 7 positions matching TRBD1. CDR3 size: 15 residues. Germline-derived CDR1 and CDR2 are SEHNR and FQNEAQ (reference sequence). The trim removed 10 bases at V and 3 bases at J, leaving 14 bases unmatched. The CDR3 loop reads CAIILTTGRDTEAFF. The CDR3 DNA reads TGTGCCATCATCCTCACGACAGGGCGAGACACTGAAGCTTTCTTT.

The chain couples TRBV29-1 to TRBJ2-5, with unresolved D. This CDR3 has 14 amino acids. Germline V gives CDR1 SQVTM, CDR2 ANQGSEA. V lost 4 bases and J 2 bases, leaving 14 bases between the germline ends. The CDR3 DNA is TGCAGCGTTGTTCATCGACACGCACAAGAGACCCAGTACTTC. Translating gives CSVVHRHAQETQYF.

Notes on this clone: One junction end disagrees with the germline gene, perhaps due to a read error. Other DNA sequences from this sample encode an identical CDR3 as well. The chain has TRBV7-2 and TRBJ1-2, with TRBD1 identical over 9 bases. CDR3 size: 17 residues. The germline V gene encodes CDR1 SGHTA and CDR2 FQGNSA. CDR3 sequence reads: CASSRDAGTGSNYGYTF. The CDR3 coding sequence is TGTGCCAGCAGCCGGGACGCCGGGACAGGGTCTAACTATGGCTACACTTTC.

In its sample, this clone was seen a few times. The chain is built from TRBV6-5 and TRBJ1-5; 9 nucleotides align to TRBD1. The CDR3 loop spans 14 amino acids. Losses at the gene ends were 6 bases for V and 9 bases for J; bases not matched to a gene: 9. CDR1 is MNHEY and CDR2 is SVGAGI in the germline V gene. The CDR3 spells CASRPGTGIGPQHF. CDR3 bases: TGTGCCAGCAGACCCGGGACAGGGATTGGGCCCCAGCATTTT.

This chain joins TRBV6-2 or TRBV6-3 and TRBJ2-3; TRBD2 matches at 8 bases. Per the germline V gene, CDR1 is MNHEY and CDR2 is SVGEGT. With 0 bases clipped from V and 5 bases from J, the junction kept 13 bases outside the gene matches. CDR3 length: 18 amino acids. CDR3 sequence (DNA): TGTGCCAGCAGTTACTCCCCAGGACTAGCAGTGGGGGTAGATACGCAGTATTTT. Protein product: CASSYSPGLAVGVDTQYF.

This rearrangement joins TRBV12-3 or TRBV12-4 to TRBJ1-6, with unresolved D. V lost 2 bases to trimming and J lost 9 bases, with 8 bases between them. The CDR3 has 13 residues. Written as DNA, the CDR3 is TGTGCCAGCAGTTTAAACAGTGGTTCACCCCTCCACTTT. This gives the protein CASSLNSGSPLHF.

The chain combines TRBV6-5 with TRBJ1-3; no clear D. CDR3 length: 14 amino acids. The germline CDR1 and CDR2 sequences are MNHEY and SVGAGI. The V end was cut by 6 bases, the J end by 2 bases, with 11 bases between. CDR3 bases: TGTGCCAGCAGAACCGACGGGGCTGGAAACACCATATATTTT. Encoded protein: CASRTDGAGNTIYF.

The chain is built from TRBV6-2 or TRBV6-3 and TRBJ1-2; D is ambiguous. This CDR3 is 13 amino acids long. Trimming cost V 2 bases and J 8 bases, with 12 bases left between them. Germline CDR1 and CDR2: MNHEY and SVGEGT. The CDR3 is CASSYLLIEGYTF. CDR3 nucleotides: TGTGCCAGCAGTTACCTCCTCATTGAGGGCTACACCTTC.

This clone occurred a few times. The rearrangement uses TRBV29-1 and TRBJ1-1, with unresolved D. CDR1 is SQVTM, CDR2 ANQGSEA, per germline. Trimming stripped 2 bases from V and 1 base from J, with 8 bases between. This CDR3 spans 13 amino acids. DNA of the CDR3: TGCAGCGTTGAACCAATACAGAACACTGAAGCTTTCTTT. Protein: CSVEPIQNTEAFF.

This chain links TRBV6-5 with TRBJ2-3, with a possible D match to TRBD2 (5 bases). V was trimmed by 0 bases and J by 5 bases, leaving 12 bases between them. This CDR3 is built from 15 residues. The germline CDR1 and CDR2 sequences are MNHEY and SVGAGI. CDR3 amino acids: CASSYSTLLGDTQYF. The CDR3 nucleotides are TGTGCCAGCAGTTACTCGACACTACTAGGAGATACGCAGTATTTT.

This sequence joins TRBV19 and TRBJ1-5; no clear D gene. CDR3 length: 15 residues. The V end lost 7 bases, the J end lost 0 bases, and 13 bases lay between the germline ends. Germline V gene data show CDR1 as LNHDA and CDR2 as SQIVND (reference sequence). CDR3 amino acids: CASNDMRGSNQPQHF. Here the CDR3 DNA reads TGTGCCAGTAATGATATGAGAGGTAGCAATCAGCCCCAGCATTTT.

This chain connects TRBV11-2 to TRBJ2-3; D may be TRBD2 (7 bases). CDR3 size: 18 residues. Germline assignment: CDR1 SGHAT and CDR2 FQNNGV. Trimming took off 1 base at V and 1 base at J, with 18 bases between the two ends. This CDR3 is CASSLGVQGGAGTDTQYF. In DNA, the CDR3 is TGTGCCAGCAGCTTAGGCGTTCAAGGGGGGGCCGGCACAGATACGCAGTATTTT.

This chain joins TRBV19 and TRBJ1-1; D is uncertain. The CDR3 length is 14 residues. Germline assignment: CDR1 LNHDA and CDR2 SQIVND (reference sequence). Deletions cut 8 bases from V and 4 bases from J, with 17 bases between. The CDR3 loop reads CASQRSEVFTEAFF. The CDR3 DNA is TGTGCCAGTCAGAGATCTGAGGTTTTCACTGAAGCTTTCTTT.